This T cell receptor beta chain was observed in a study of T cell repertoires in cytomegalovirus infection. The wider study: Public TCR beta signatures indicated both CMV infection and matching HLA type.

Whole-study results and caveats: Individuals carrying CMV plus the relevant HLA were identified by cumulative frequency of public TCR beta families. The ex vivo response was dominated by HLA-C-restricted CMV-specific TCR beta clonotypes.

V lost 7 bases, J lost 4 bases, and 14 bases lay in between. Germline CDR1 MDHEN, CDR2 SYDVKM. The CDR3 has 13 amino acids. TCRdb passed the reads through MiXCR, listing each CDR3 protein once. The table shows 80,000 to 130,000 distinct CDR3 sequences, with 23% occurring only once. In the case of this clonotype: Its antigen remains unidentified.

The J gene is TRBJ2-7, the V gene TRBV28, with D perhaps matching TRBD1 (6 bases). Source material: CD8+ T cells from PBMCs. This receptor was identified in a human donor in good health (CMV status not recorded). Some clones in this sample may be carry-over from other donors' samples. The CDR3 loop is CASTWGRGYEQYF. For the CDR3, the DNA is TGTGCCAGCACCTGGGGCAGGGGATACGAGCAGTACTTC.